Listed below are T cell receptor beta chains from one sample, sequenced in a study of OX40 agonist ivuxolimab in advanced cancers. TCRdb's copy holds only in-frame clones and misses some; the assay was immunoSEQ multiplex PCR. The sample includes around 140,000 clones, over 75% seen only once; the top ten take approximately 1%. Sequences were derived from CD4+ or CD8+ T cells sorted from blood, sampled in a trial of the OX40 agonist ivuxolimab. The receptors here all came from an adult with an advanced solid tumor such as melanoma, head and neck, liver or kidney cancer. Both conserved end residues are part of each CDR3. Not every row has a clone size; where given, it reads once, few, many or a size class.

once TRBV7-9 17 CASSPASPRPPGYGYTF
few TRBV7-2 13 CASSVGGGGGYTF
NA TRBV6-5 15 CASSYERTGANVLTF
NA TRBV7-7 13 CASSWTSQETQYF
NA TRBV7-9 19 CASSSPPLGGGGTNEKLFF
NA TRBV5-6 15 CASSFSPGTGETQYF
NA TRBV25-1 18 CASSEYVGRGPGYEKLFF
NA TRBV13 14 CASTLTGMETEAFF
NA TRBV5-1 17 CASSSLPPGTGSDEQYF
NA TRBV7-2 14 CASTPGGGNTEAFF
NA TRBV5-1 16 CASSQGQRSKTGELFF
NA TRBV5-4 14 CASSSGWYQETQYF
NA TRBV5-1 17 CASSLVARGRDTDTQYF
NA TRBV6-5 15 CASSPQKGTHQPQHF
NA TRBV19 15 CASSIYGVGNTEAFF
NA TRBV4-3 13 CASSQGDIAEQYF
once TRBV18 14 CASSPPGLYYGYTF
once TRBV6-4 15 CASSGDGPAKNIQYF
NA TRBV11-2 15 CASSLGVSSTDTQYF
NA TRBV10-3 14 CAISDQRSGYEQYF
NA TRBV6-1 15 CASSHPGQGKTEAFF
NA TRBV6-6 13 CASSYRDQETQYF
NA TRBV18 16 CASSPGGTGGGTEAFF
NA TRBV19 15 CASSKGDSLWRGYTF
NA TRBV19 17 CASSNAFDSRSTDTQYF
NA TRBV4-2 19 CASSQGNGEGTTNRYEQYF
NA TRBV12-5 15 CASGLPGTGVNEQYF
NA TRBV5-8 14 CASSQGTGSNTQYF
NA TRBV18 14 CASSPGQGRTEAFF
NA TRBV15 15 CATSRDLGGLSEQFF
once TRBV5-1 14 CASSFSGGVNEQYF
few TRBV6-5 13 CASTGKNLYGYTF
NA TRBV5-6 13 CASSSPGPDTQYF
NA TRBV6-5 11 CASTKAETQYF
NA TRBV9 16 CASSVGTSGSQETQYF
NA TRBV20-1 11 CSARAPNVLTF
NA TRBV9 16 CASSVSPAGINEKLFF
NA TRBV6-6 15 CASSSFRQGTDTQYF
NA TRBV2 13 CASSEEEGNTIYF
NA TRBV25-1 14 CASGGVGGQETQYF
once TRBV4-1 15 CASSQAGGGTGELFF
NA TRBV28 14 CASNPWVSNQPQHF
NA TRBV2 14 CASSDLGPIQPQHF
NA TRBV28 18 CASRGDPGQGFTNEKLFF
NA TRBV27 16 CASSFLGQVGAYEQYF
NA TRBV5-1 14 CASSYDRAGEKLFF